The 27 T cell receptor beta chains below come from one sample, sequenced in a study of cytomegalovirus exposure and HLA in healthy donors. The primer mix had 60 Vbeta and 13 Jbeta primers. Repertoires were generated with immunoSEQ multiplex PCR, while TCRdb's copy carries only in-frame clones and drops some. This table has approximately 160,000 clones, roughly four fifths appearing once. Sequencing was done on a sample of PBMCs. The receptor source for this set is a man aged 18-30 years in good health and CMV-seronegative.

The rearrangement links TRBV4-3 to TRBJ1-1; D is undetermined. Between the trimmed V and J ends, which lost 1 base and 1 base, there was a span of 13 bases. This CDR3 contains 16 residues. The V gene's germline CDR1 is LGHNA and CDR2 YSLEER. In nucleotides, the CDR3 is TGCGCCAGCAGCCAAGTCGGGATGGGGAGGAACACTGAAGCTTTCTTT. It codes for CASSQVGMGRNTEAFF.

The chain employs TRBV7-2 and TRBJ2-7; maybe TRBD1 (5 bases). The CDR3 covers 15 residues. Germline V gives CDR1 SGHTA, CDR2 FQGNSA. The V gene lost 3 bases and the J gene lost 0 bases, with 12 bases spanning the gap. The CDR3 nucleotides read TGTGCCAGCAGCTTCCTGGGGCTGGCCTCCTACGAGCAGTACTTC. Translated, it gives CASSFLGLASYEQYF.

The chain is built from TRBV4-3 and TRBJ2-3, with no clear D. The V and J ends lost 4 bases and 0 bases respectively, with 14 bases between them. CDR3 length: 16 residues. Germline loops: CDR1 LGHNA, CDR2 YSLEER. CDR3 in amino acids: CASSRLPGPSTDTQYF. The DNA for the CDR3 is TGCGCCAGCAGCCGTCTACCGGGTCCGAGCACAGATACGCAGTATTTT.

V and J are TRBV18 and TRBJ2-7; D might be TRBD1 (6 bases). The ends were cut back, 3 bases at V and 6 bases at J, with 24 bases in the middle. CDR3 length equals 17 residues. Germline-derived CDR1 and CDR2 are KGHSH and LQKENI. The CDR3 DNA follows: TGTGCCAGCTCACCGGGGGCAGGCCCCTTCGAACGGGGCGAGCAGTACTTC. Encoded protein: CASSPGAGPFERGEQYF.

This clone appeared a few times. The CDR3 here is CSVPIAQGKAFF. The CDR3 DNA reads TGCAGCGTCCCAATAGCTCAGGGGAAGGCTTTCTTT. The J gene is TRBJ1-1, the V gene TRBV29-1, with a weak D call TRBD1 (6 bases). CDR3 length: 12 amino acids. Between the trimmed V and J ends, which lost 6 bases and 11 bases, there was a span of 19 bases. Germline CDR1 and CDR2: SQVTM and ANQGSEA.

The sample holds one count of this clone. The V gene is TRBV5-4, the J gene TRBJ1-1; weak D call: TRBD1 (6 bases). Trimming left V 2 bases short and J 2 bases short, with 10 bases between. This CDR3 comprises 14 residues. The germline CDR1 and CDR2 sequences are SGHNT and YYREEE (reference sequence). This CDR3 is CASSFRGGNTEAFF. The CDR3 coding sequence is TGTGCCAGCAGCTTTCGCGGGGGCAACACTGAAGCTTTCTTT.

V is TRBV27 and J is TRBJ2-5; the D gene is possibly TRBD2 (6 bases). The CDR3 runs to 13 residues. V dropped 6 bases and J dropped 4 bases, with 12 bases sitting between them. The germline V gene encodes CDR1 MNHEY and CDR2 SMNVEV (reference sequence). The CDR3 DNA follows: TGTGCCAGCAGGAGCTTCGGGGGAGAGACCCAGTACTTC. Its protein is CASRSFGGETQYF.

This chain uses TRBV27 with TRBJ2-6; D possibly corresponds to TRBD1 (6 bases). Germline V CDR1 and CDR2: MNHEY, SMNVEV (reference sequence). The CDR3 totals 15 residues. Trimming removed 3 bases from V and 2 bases from J, with 8 bases in between. The CDR3 sequence: CASSLGAAGANVLTF. The DNA for the CDR3 is TGTGCCAGCAGTTTGGGGGCCGCTGGGGCCAACGTCCTGACTTTC.

The rearrangement links TRBV5-4 to TRBJ2-7; 8 nucleotides match TRBD2. Looked up from germline, CDR1 is SGHNT and CDR2 is YYREEE (reference sequence). The CDR3 runs 14 residues. V gave up 4 bases and J gave up 0 bases; unmatched junction bases: 3. The CDR3 is CASSPGGVSYEQYF. In nucleotides, the CDR3 is TGTGCCAGCAGCCCCGGGGGGGTCTCCTACGAGCAGTACTTC. The complete variable domain, with remaining parts taken from reference TRBV5-4 and TRBJ2-7, reads ETGVTQSPTHLIKTRGQQVTLRCSSQSGHNTVSWYQQALGQGPQFIFQYYREEENGRGNFPPRFSGLQFPNYSSELNVNALELDDSALYLCASSPGGVSYEQYFGPGTRLTVT.

The chain uses TRBV19 and TRBJ2-1; TRBD1 agrees at 8 bases. The CDR3 runs 14 residues. Germline assignment: CDR1 LNHDA and CDR2 SQIVND (reference sequence). V gave up 10 bases and J gave up 5 bases; unmatched junction bases: 10. The CDR3 nucleotides are TGTGCCACCGCCGTGGGGACAGGCAACAATGAGCAGTTCTTC. Translating it yields CATAVGTGNNEQFF.

V is TRBV5-6 and J is TRBJ1-1; 7 bases align to TRBD1. This CDR3 has 15 residues. The V gene end was trimmed by 4 bases and the J gene end by 0 bases; junction bases not matched to a gene: 6. CDR1 SGHDT and CDR2 YYEEEE come from the germline V gene. Here the CDR3 DNA reads TGTGCCAGCAGCGACACAGGGGCTGTGAACACTGAAGCTTTCTTT. Translation gives CASSDTGAVNTEAFF.

The genes are TRBV10-1 and TRBJ2-5; D ambiguous. Germline values: CDR1 WNHNN, CDR2 SYGVQD (reference sequence). The CDR3 length is 14 residues. V gave up 0 bases and J gave up 1 base, with 6 bases separating them. For the CDR3, the DNA is TGCGCCAGCAGTGAGTCTGGGCCCCAAGAGACCCAGTACTTC. This translates into CASSESGPQETQYF.

The chain links TRBV6-1 to TRBJ2-1, with D hard to call. The CDR3 has 17 residues. CDR1 and CDR2 (germline): MNHNS, SASEGT. Trimming pared 0 bases from V and 4 bases from J, leaving 16 bases between. CDR3 in amino acids: CASSEAAGGALYNEQFF. As DNA, the CDR3 is TGTGCCAGCAGTGAAGCTGCCGGCGGCGCCCTTTACAATGAGCAGTTCTTC.

The rearrangement links TRBV6-6 to TRBJ2-7; tentative D call: TRBD2 (5 bases). Deletions cut 7 bases from V and 4 bases from J, with 17 bases between. The CDR3 covers 14 residues. The germline CDR1 and CDR2 sequences are MNHNY and SVGAGI (reference sequence). CDR3 coding DNA: TGTGCCAGCAAGACCGGTGAGGGCCTTTACGAGCAGTACTTC. Amino acids: CASKTGEGLYEQYF.

V gene TRBV7-2 combines with J gene TRBJ2-4, with 8 bases that match TRBD2. CDR1 is SGHTA and CDR2 is FQGNSA in the germline V gene. The CDR3 extends over 16 amino acids. V dropped 5 bases and J dropped 9; count of bases not matched to a gene: 15. The CDR3 loop reads CASSATGGARTTIQYF. The CDR3 nucleotides are TGTGCCAGCAGCGCGACGGGAGGGGCGCGGACGACCATTCAGTACTTC.

CDR3 in amino acids: CASSSGQGASGYTF. The CDR3, as DNA: TGTGCCAGCAGCTCGGGACAGGGGGCTTCGGGCTACACCTTC. This chain links TRBV6-1 with TRBJ1-2; 12 bases line up with TRBD1. CDR1 and CDR2 from the germline V gene are MNHNS and SASEGT. The length of the CDR3 is 14 residues. With V trimmed by 6 bases and J by 8 bases, 7 bases remained unmatched.

This clone showed up just a few times. J is TRBJ2-2 and V is TRBV30, with 12 bases lining up with TRBD2. CDR1 and CDR2 from the germline V gene are GTSNPN and SVGIG (reference sequence). After removal of 3 bases from V and 2 bases from J, the junction contained 7 bases not matched to a gene. CDR3 length equals 17 residues. This CDR3 reads CAWSKGGLAGNTGELFF. CDR3 nucleotides: TGTGCCTGGAGCAAGGGCGGACTAGCGGGAAACACCGGGGAGCTGTTTTTT.

The V and J genes are TRBV20-1 and TRBJ2-5, with a weak D call TRBD2 (6 bases). The CDR3 extends over 11 amino acids. Germline-derived CDR1 and CDR2 are DFQATT and SNEGSKA (reference sequence). Trimming left V 3 bases short and J 5 bases short, with 7 bases between. This chain's CDR3 is CSAREGETQYF. CDR3 nucleotide sequence: TGCAGTGCTAGGGAGGGGGAGACCCAGTACTTC.

The rearrangement joins TRBV20-1 to TRBJ2-7, with D perhaps matching TRBD2 (5 bases). The germline CDR1 and CDR2 sequences are DFQATT and SNEGSKA (reference sequence). There are 11 residues in the CDR3. Trimming removed 6 bases from V and 6 bases from J, with 12 bases in between. CDR3 residues: CSAWTASEQYF. The CDR3 nucleotides read TGCAGTGCCTGGACTGCTTCCGAGCAGTACTTC.

The genes are TRBV1 and TRBJ2-5; TRBD2 reflects the table's D call only, with no check against the DNA. TRBV1 is a recognized pseudogene. The CDR3 contains 17 residues. The CDR3 nucleotides read TGCACCAGCAGCGCCCCGGGGGTAGCGGGAGTGTCTGAGACCCAGTACTTC. This translates into CTSSAPGVAGVSETQYF.

The sample holds one count of this clone. This chain links TRBV7-2 with TRBJ2-3, with D tentatively TRBD1 (5 bases). The germline gives CDR1 SGHTA, CDR2 FQGNSA. The V and J ends lost 2 bases and 2 bases respectively, with 11 bases between them. The CDR3 loop spans 15 amino acids. Here the CDR3 reads CASSLYQGPTDTQYF. CDR3 bases: TGTGCCAGCAGCTTATACCAGGGCCCCACAGATACGCAGTATTTT.

This clone has more than one count but fewer than ten. The chain has TRBV9 and TRBJ2-1, with 10 bases matching TRBD2. CDR1 SGDLS and CDR2 YYNGEE come from the germline V gene. The J segment lost 6 bases and the V segment lost 0 bases, leaving 3 bases of the junction unmatched. The CDR3 length is 15 residues. CDR3 bases: TGTGCCAGCAGCGTAGATGGGACTAGCGTCAATGAGCAGTTCTTC. It yields the protein CASSVDGTSVNEQFF.

V is TRBV4-3 and J is TRBJ1-6; a possible D gene is TRBD1 (6 bases). CDR3 size: 15 residues. Germline CDR1 is LGHNA and CDR2 is YSLEER. The germline V and J ends were trimmed by 0 bases and 13 bases, with 16 bases remaining between them. The CDR3 region has the DNA TGCGCCAGCAGCCAAGAAGGCGCAGGGGTGGGCCCCCTCCACTTT. This sequence encodes CASSQEGAGVGPLHF.

The chain carries TRBV19 and TRBJ1-2, with a tentative D call TRBD1 (6 bases). The CDR3 length is 16 residues. Trimming left V 5 bases short and J 1 base short, with 17 bases between. Germline loops: CDR1 LNHDA, CDR2 SQIVND (reference sequence). The CDR3, as DNA: TGTGCCAGTAGTCCCCAGGCAGGGGCCAGTAACTATGGCTACACCTTC. This translates into CASSPQAGASNYGYTF.

CDR3 sequence (DNA): TGTGCCTGGAGTCTCCCCCACCGGGTAACCGGGGAGCTGTTTTTT. Translated, it gives CAWSLPHRVTGELFF. The chain links TRBV30 to TRBJ2-2, with no clear D. CDR3 length: 15 amino acids. V lost 2 bases and J lost 5, with 15 bases in between. Germline CDR1 reads GTSNPN; CDR2 reads SVGIG (reference sequence).

CDR3 amino acids: CASTQGGSPGDEQFF. The CDR3 DNA follows: TGTGCCAGCACACAGGGCGGGAGTCCCGGGGATGAGCAGTTCTTC. This sequence joins TRBV5-5 and TRBJ2-1; TRBD2 might be the D (7 bases). V was pared by 6 bases and J by 8 bases, with 21 bases between. The CDR3 is 15 amino acids. CDR1 SGHKS and CDR2 YYEKEE come from the germline V gene (reference sequence).

V usage is TRBV27 and J usage is TRBJ2-1, with 8 nucleotides matching TRBD2. The CDR3 totals 14 residues. The ends lost 7 bases at V and 4 bases at J; junction bases unmatched: 6. The germline V gene encodes CDR1 MNHEY and CDR2 SMNVEV (reference sequence). For the CDR3, the DNA is TGTGCCAGCACTGCGGGAGGACTATACAATGAGCAGTTCTTC. It encodes CASTAGGLYNEQFF.